Shown below are 29 T cell receptor beta chains from a single sample sequenced in a study of T cell responses to AZD1222 COVID-19 vaccine. Data came from immunoSEQ multiplex PCR; TCRdb stores just in-frame clones and leaves some out. Of about 55,000 clones listed, nearly 90% are singletons. Sample: peripheral blood, taken on day 0 of AZD1222 vaccination. The receptors here all came from an adult in good health.

The chain joins TRBV6-5 to TRBJ2-3; D not certain. The CDR3 length is 15 residues. Trimming pared 0 bases from V and 0 bases from J, leaving 7 bases between. Germline lookup yields CDR1 MNHEY and CDR2 SVGAGI. The CDR3 protein is CASSYSTVSTDTQYF. The CDR3 DNA reads as TGTGCCAGCAGTTACTCAACAGTCAGCACAGATACGCAGTATTTT.

The V gene is TRBV6-2 or TRBV6-3, the J gene TRBJ1-3, with D unresolved. This CDR3 region has 15 residues. Trimming pared 2 bases from V and 0 bases from J, leaving 8 bases between. Per germline, CDR1 MNHEY and CDR2 SVGEGT. CDR3 residues: CASSYTGFSGNTIYF. The CDR3 DNA reads as TGTGCCAGCAGTTACACGGGTTTCTCTGGAAACACCATATATTTT.

The chain employs TRBV3-1 (or the pseudogene TRBV3-2) and TRBJ1-6; D remains ambiguous. Between the trimmed V and J ends, which lost 1 base and 10 bases, there was a span of 8 bases. Germline CDR1 reads LGHDT; CDR2 reads YNNKEL (reference sequence). The CDR3 consists of 13 residues. CDR3 DNA sequence: TGTGCCAGCAGCCAAGGAACCCTGTCACCCCTCCACTTT. As protein: CASSQGTLSPLHF.

A note on this clone: One end of the junction is discordant with germline, which a read error may explain. The chain recombines TRBV7-7 with TRBJ2-3; either TRBD1 or TRBD2 may fit D (6 bases each). Germline V gives CDR1 SSHAT, CDR2 FNYEAQ (reference sequence). There are 16 residues in the CDR3. The CDR3 protein is CASSLGGQGGTDTQYF. In nucleotides, the CDR3 is TGTGCTAGCAGCTTAGGGGGGCAGGGAGGCACAGATACGCAGTATTTT. The variable domain in full, with the rest retrieved from reference TRBV7-7 and TRBJ2-3, is GAGVSQSPRYKVTKRGQDVTLRCDPISSHATLYWYQQALGQGPEFLTYFNYEAQPDKSGLPSDRFSAERPEGSISTLTIQRTEQRDSAMYRCASSLGGQGGTDTQYFGPGTRLTVL.

The chain uses TRBV6-5 and TRBJ1-2; TRBD1 might be the D (6 bases). V dropped 6 bases and J dropped 0 bases, with 14 bases sitting between them. Germline V gives CDR1 MNHEY, CDR2 SVGAGI. The CDR3 sequence is 15 residues long. The CDR3 loop is CASREDSQANYGYTF. The CDR3 DNA is TGTGCCAGCAGAGAGGACAGTCAAGCTAACTATGGCTACACCTTC.

The chain combines TRBV7-3 with TRBJ2-2; tentative D call: TRBD2 (6 bases). The CDR3 covers 13 residues. CDR1 SGHTA and CDR2 FQGTGA come from the germline V gene. Trimming took 7 bases from V and 4 from J, leaving 10 bases between them. This chain's CDR3 is CASTLRGTGELFF. CDR3 bases: TGTGCCAGCACCCTGCGGGGCACCGGGGAGCTGTTTTTT.

This chain joins TRBV5-1 and TRBJ1-1; D call uncertain. Trimming stripped 8 bases from V and 5 bases from J, with 19 bases between. Germline V CDR1 and CDR2: SGHRS, YFSETQ. This CDR3 comprises 14 residues. This CDR3 reads CASTEGPAGTEAFF. CDR3 coding DNA: TGCGCCAGTACGGAAGGGCCTGCTGGAACTGAAGCTTTCTTT.

This clone appeared a few times. This sequence joins TRBV19 and TRBJ2-7; D is undetermined. Germline values: CDR1 LNHDA, CDR2 SQIVND (reference sequence). Trimming stripped 3 bases from V and 2 bases from J, with 14 bases between. The CDR3 runs 15 residues. CDR3 sequence reads: CASSMGFHFAYEQYF. The CDR3 DNA is TGTGCCAGTAGTATGGGGTTTCACTTTGCCTACGAGCAGTACTTC.

This chain connects TRBV7-8 to TRBJ2-1, with TRBD2 matching 7 bases. In germline, CDR1 is SGHVS, CDR2 FQNEAQ. The V and J ends lost 6 bases and 4 bases, in that order; junction bases with no gene match: 9. The CDR3 has 15 amino acids. The DNA of the CDR3 is TGTGCCAGCAGACTGGGGAGGGAGCCTTACAATGAGCAGTTCTTC. Its translation is CASRLGREPYNEQFF.

The CDR3 is CASSQGLAGAGELFF. In DNA, the CDR3 is TGTGCCAGCAGCCAAGGACTAGCCGGGGCCGGGGAGCTGTTTTTT. The rearrangement links TRBV4-2 to TRBJ2-2; 7 nucleotides line up with TRBD2. Germline V lookup: CDR1 LGHNA, CDR2 YNFKEQ. After removal of 1 base from V and 6 bases from J, the junction contained 5 bases not matched to a gene. The CDR3 consists of 15 residues.

The genes are TRBV5-1 and TRBJ1-2, with D possibly being TRBD1 (5 bases). The V end lost 0 bases, the J end lost 4 bases, and 13 bases lay between the germline ends. The CDR3 is 15 amino acids. Looked up from germline, CDR1 is SGHRS and CDR2 is YFSETQ. The CDR3 region has the DNA TGCGCCAGCAGCTTGGGGCATAGGGACCTCTATGGCTACACCTTC. Translating gives CASSLGHRDLYGYTF.

This clone appeared a single time. V usage is TRBV10-3 and J usage is TRBJ1-4; D not certain. Between the trimmed V and J ends, which lost 10 bases and 4 bases, there was a span of 13 bases. CDR1 is ENHRY, CDR2 SYGVKD, per germline. The CDR3 runs to 13 residues. The CDR3 DNA reads TGTGCCACCTTGGGGAGGGATAATGAAAAACTGTTTTTT. It yields the protein CATLGRDNEKLFF.

The rearrangement uses TRBV19 and TRBJ2-5; D is perhaps TRBD2 (7 bases). The CDR3 extends over 15 amino acids. The germline V gene encodes CDR1 LNHDA and CDR2 SQIVND (reference sequence). Trimming shortened V by 1 base and J by 5 bases, and 14 bases separated the two germline ends. CDR3 sequence reads: CASSIGGGATETQYF. The CDR3 DNA reads TGTGCCAGTAGTATAGGTGGGGGGGCAACCGAGACCCAGTACTTC.

The chain combines TRBV21-1 with TRBJ1-3. TRBV21-1 is a documented pseudogene. This CDR3 is 14 amino acids long. The CDR3: CASKTGSSGNTIYF. In DNA form, the CDR3 reads TGTGCCAGTAAAACGGGGAGCTCTGGAAACACCATATATTTT.

The chain carries TRBV12-3 or TRBV12-4 and TRBJ1-2; D is unclear. The CDR3 is made up of 13 amino acids. Trimming cost V 5 bases and J 4 bases, with 11 bases left between them. CDR3 region: CASSRTEFYGYTF. The CDR3 DNA sequence: TGTGCCAGCAGTCGGACGGAGTTCTATGGCTACACCTTC.

The chain carries TRBV19 and TRBJ2-7; D remains ambiguous. CDR1 is LNHDA, CDR2 SQIVND, per germline (reference sequence). V lost 6 bases to trimming and J lost 3 bases, with 6 bases between them. The CDR3 runs to 11 residues. CDR3 amino acids: CASSGLYEQYF. The CDR3 DNA reads TGTGCCAGTAGCGGCCTCTACGAGCAGTACTTC.

This rearrangement joins TRBV15 to TRBJ2-3; 8 bases match TRBD2. In germline, CDR1 is LNHNV, CDR2 YYDKDF (reference sequence). The CDR3 runs to 13 residues. V lost 3 bases, J lost 4 bases, and 0 bases stayed unmatched. This chain's CDR3 is CATSSGGADTQYF. CDR3 DNA sequence: TGTGCCACCAGCAGCGGGGGGGCAGATACGCAGTATTTT. Drawing the rest from reference TRBV15 and TRBJ2-3, the complete variable domain is DAMVIQNPRYQVTQFGKPVTLSCSQTLNHNVMYWYQQKSSQAPKLLFHYYDKDFNNEADTPDNFQSRRPNTSFCFLDIRSPGLGDTAMYLCATSSGGADTQYFGPGTRLTVL.

The V gene is TRBV12-5, the J gene TRBJ1-1, with TRBD1 matching 8 bases. The CDR3 length is 15 residues. Trimming removed 1 base from V and 5 bases from J; junction bases left unmatched: 6. Germline CDR1 reads LGHNT; CDR2 reads FRNRAP. The CDR3 DNA follows: TGTGCTAGTGGTTTGGGGACAGGGTGGGAGACTGAAGCTTTCTTT. This codes for CASGLGTGWETEAFF.

This sequence joins TRBV4-3 and TRBJ1-1; D possibly corresponds to TRBD1 (6 bases). Per germline, CDR1 LGHNA and CDR2 YSLEER. Trimming removed 0 bases from V and 1 base from J, with 30 bases in between. The CDR3 is made up of 22 amino acids. The CDR3 here is CASSQDLPRAGEGKLSNTEAFF. For the CDR3, the DNA is TGCGCCAGCAGCCAAGATCTCCCACGGGCAGGGGAGGGAAAGTTGTCGAACACTGAAGCTTTCTTT.

The CDR3 bases are TGTGCCACCAGTGATTGGGGGGGGCTGGCCACCGGGGAGCTGTTTTTT. This encodes CATSDWGGLATGELFF. This chain connects TRBV24-1 to TRBJ2-2; TRBD2 is a possible D gene (7 bases). V was cut by 2 bases and J by 4 bases, with 13 bases left in between. Germline V gene data show CDR1 as KGHDR and CDR2 as SFDVKD. This CDR3 has 16 amino acids.

This chain links TRBV6-1 with TRBJ1-4; D is possibly TRBD1 (6 bases). Germline V CDR1 and CDR2: MNHNS, SASEGT. CDR3 length equals 16 residues. V lost 4 bases and J lost 2, with 14 bases in between. The CDR3 is CASSVRGRTTNEKLFF. CDR3 nucleotide sequence: TGTGCCAGCAGTGTCAGGGGTAGAACGACTAATGAAAAACTGTTTTTT.

This clone was observed once. V usage is TRBV7-9 and J usage is TRBJ1-3; D remains ambiguous. The CDR3 is 13 residues long. The germline gives CDR1 SEHNR, CDR2 FQNEAQ (reference sequence). V was trimmed by 5 bases and J by 6 bases, leaving 11 bases between them. The DNA for the CDR3 is TGTGCCAGCAGCCCGAGCCGAAAAAACACCATATATTTT. This sequence encodes CASSPSRKNTIYF.

CDR3 nucleotides: TGTGCCAGCAGCTCAGAGACAGGGGGCGATCAGCCCCAGCATTTT. This encodes CASSSETGGDQPQHF. The chain has TRBV7-9 and TRBJ1-5, with 10 bases lining up with TRBD1. Germline-derived CDR1 and CDR2 are SEHNR and FQNEAQ (reference sequence). This CDR3 has 15 amino acids. V gave up 4 bases and J gave up 5 bases; unmatched junction bases: 5.

CDR3: CASSLPLPQGNTDTQYF. In DNA form, the CDR3 reads TGTGCCAGCAGCCTACCCCTCCCCCAGGGAAATACAGATACGCAGTATTTT. V and J are TRBV5-4 and TRBJ2-3; D possibly corresponds to TRBD1 (5 bases). This CDR3 has 17 residues. The germline CDR1 and CDR2 sequences are SGHNT and YYREEE (reference sequence). The V and J ends lost 4 bases and 3 bases respectively, with 21 bases between them. Combining the CDR3 with reference TRBV5-4 and TRBJ2-3 gives the whole variable domain ETGVTQSPTHLIKTRGQQVTLRCSSQSGHNTVSWYQQALGQGPQFIFQYYREEENGRGNFPPRFSGLQFPNYSSELNVNALELDDSALYLCASSLPLPQGNTDTQYFGPGTRLTVL.

This clone was detected only once. The V and J genes are TRBV23-1 and TRBJ2-2; TRBD1 agrees at 12 bases. TRBV23-1 is flagged as an ORF with uncertain function. Trimming cost V 6 bases and J 3 bases; bases outside gene matches: 8. This CDR3 has 17 residues. CDR3 nucleotide sequence: TGCGCCAGCAGGGGACAGGGGGCCGCGGATGACACCGGGGAGCTGTTTTTT. Translated: CASRGQGAADDTGELFF.

The V gene is TRBV7-6, the J gene TRBJ2-5; maybe TRBD2 (6 bases). With 5 bases removed from V and 2 bases from J, the gap between germline ends came to 12 bases. The CDR3 is 14 residues long. Germline lookup yields CDR1 SGHVS and CDR2 FNYEAQ. Written as DNA, the CDR3 is TGTGCCAGCAGCCCGGGGACTTCTCAAGAGACCCAGTACTTC. As protein: CASSPGTSQETQYF.

Here the CDR3 DNA reads TGTGCCAGCCGGGGGAGGGGCAGGGGGTCTAATGAAAAACTGTTTTTT. This gives the protein CASRGRGRGSNEKLFF. The rearrangement joins TRBV27 to TRBJ1-4; 7 nucleotides agree with TRBD1. The CDR3 sequence is 16 residues long. The ends lost 8 bases at V and 3 bases at J; junction bases unmatched: 12. The germline V gene has CDR1 MNHEY and CDR2 SMNVEV (reference sequence).

The V call is TRBV25-1, the J call TRBJ1-6, with D maybe TRBD1 (5 bases). The CDR3 length is 14 residues. In germline, CDR1 is MGHDK, CDR2 SYGVNS. Trimming cost V 4 bases and J 7 bases, with 11 bases left between them. DNA of the CDR3: TGTGCCAGCAGTGTGCAGGGTTGGAATTCACCCCTCCACTTT. This translates into CASSVQGWNSPLHF.

The rearrangement links TRBV7-8 to TRBJ1-5; D is uncertain. This CDR3 comprises 15 residues. V was cut by 1 base and J by 3 bases, with 10 bases left in between. Germline V lookup: CDR1 SGHVS, CDR2 FQNEAQ. In DNA form, the CDR3 reads TGTGCCAGCAGCTTAGAGTATTCAGCCAATCAGCCCCAGCATTTT. This codes for CASSLEYSANQPQHF.